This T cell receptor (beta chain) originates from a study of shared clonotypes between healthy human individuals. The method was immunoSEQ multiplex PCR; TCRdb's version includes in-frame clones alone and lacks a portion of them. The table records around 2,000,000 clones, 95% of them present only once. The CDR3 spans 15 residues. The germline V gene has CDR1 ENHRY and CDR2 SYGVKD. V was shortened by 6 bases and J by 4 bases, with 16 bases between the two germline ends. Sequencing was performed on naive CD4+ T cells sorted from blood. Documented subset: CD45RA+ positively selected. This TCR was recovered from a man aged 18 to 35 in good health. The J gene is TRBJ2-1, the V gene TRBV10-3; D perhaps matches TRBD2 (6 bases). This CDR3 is CAIRPEGYSYNEQFF. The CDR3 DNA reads TGTGCCATCAGGCCGGAGGGGTACTCATACAATGAGCAGTTCTTC.